This TCR beta chain comes out of a study of T cell responses to AZD1222 COVID-19 vaccine. Here immunoSEQ multiplex PCR was the method, and the copy in TCRdb shows in-frame clones only, minus some. In the table there are roughly 130,000 clones, about nine tenths of which are singletons. In germline, CDR1 is MDHEN, CDR2 SYDVKM. V lost 4 bases and J lost 4, with 22 bases in between. This CDR3 contains 17 residues. This clone came up once. Antigen specificity is unknown. Study-wide findings and caveats: Compared with day 0, the breadth and depth of the Spike-specific TCR repertoire rose significantly after two doses of AZD1222. At 160-218 and 743-854, vaccine-associated CD4 TCRs were dominant, and they spanned spike. Per reports, nearly half of all spike-specific TCRs target regions that are unmutated in variants. None of the repertoires were sampled until the peak T cell response had passed.

The source material was peripheral blood, sampled on day 0 of AZD1222 vaccination. The clonotype comes from an adult in good health. The chain carries TRBV28 and TRBJ1-2; no firm D call. Here the CDR3 reads CASSSPIRENRIYGYTF. CDR3 nucleotides: TGTGCCAGCAGTTCCCCCATACGGGAGAACAGAATCTATGGCTACACCTTC.